These T cell receptor beta chains were read from a single sample in a study of blood T cells in healthy people across ages. TCRdb passed the 5' RACE reads through MiXCR, listing each CDR3 protein once. The sample consists of approximately 680,000 distinct CDR3 sequences, approximately 31% of them appearing once. The sequencing input was blood. These receptors were taken from a woman aged 80 or over in good health. CDR3s include the opening cysteine and the closing phenylalanine or tryptophan. A D gene is named only where the DNA matches it firmly. Rows give clone size only sometimes, using once, few, many, or a class for an expanded clone.

V	D	size	J	DNA	CDR3
TRBV3-1	-	-	TRBJ2-1	TGTGCCAGCAGCCTCACCTTGCTTAGCTCCTACAATGAGCAGTTCTTC	CASSLTLLSSYNEQFF
TRBV20-1	TRBD2	few	TRBJ2-3	TGCAGTGCTAGGGGGCGCCCGACTAGCGGGGGGCCGGGGACGCAGTATTTT	CSARGRPTSGGPGTQYF
TRBV12-3/TRBV12-4	-	-	TRBJ1-2	TGTGCCAGCAACCCCGACGGAAACTATGGCTACACCTTC	CASNPDGNYGYTF
TRBV5-1	-	few	TRBJ2-2	TGCGCCAGCAGCTCCCAGCGGAACAGGTTTACTGCGAACACCGGGGAGCGGTTTTTT	CASSSQRNRFTANTGERFF
TRBV5-1	-	once	TRBJ1-2	TGCGCCAGCAGCCCCGGTGGAGGCCCTAACTATGGCTACACCTTC	CASSPGGGPNYGYTF
TRBV7-2	-	-	TRBJ1-1	TGTGCCAGCAGCTTACGAACAGGCGGGGGAAGGACTGAGGCTTTCTTT	CASSLRTGGGRTEAFF
TRBV6-5	-	-	TRBJ1-5	TGTGCCAGCAGTTTACTGGGGGGCGGTCAGCCCCAGCATTTT	CASSLLGGGQPQHF
TRBV12-3/TRBV12-4	-	many	TRBJ2-7	TGTGCCAGCAGTTTAGAGGCAGGGTTTGAGCAGTACTTC	CASSLEAGFEQYF
TRBV7-6	TRBD1	many	TRBJ2-7	TGTGCCAGCAGCTTAGAAACAGGGGCAGGCTACGAGCAGTACTTC	CASSLETGAGYEQYF
TRBV20-1	TRBD1	many	TRBJ2-7	TGCAGTGCTCCGAAACTACAAGGGACAGGGGAGTACGAGCAGTACTTC	CSAPKLQGTGEYEQYF
TRBV29-1	-	many	TRBJ1-2	TGCAGCGTTGAACGGGGGACCGGATATGGCTACACCTTC	CSVERGTGYGYTF
TRBV7-2	TRBD2	-	TRBJ2-3	TGTGCCAGCAGCCTGCGACTAGCGGGGGGCGGGAGCACAGATACGCAGTATTTT	CASSLRLAGGGSTDTQYF
TRBV5-1	TRBD1	-	TRBJ1-2	TGCGCCAGCAGCGCCGGGACAGCAGCCTACTATGGCTACACCTTC	CASSAGTAAYYGYTF
TRBV12-3/TRBV12-4	TRBD2	-	TRBJ2-3	TGTGCCAGCAGCCCGGGGTCTAGCGGGGGGAGCACAGATACGCAGTATTTT	CASSPGSSGGSTDTQYF
TRBV6-1	-	-	TRBJ2-2	TGTGCCAGCAGCCACCTTATATCCACCGGGGAGCTGTTTTTT	CASSHLISTGELFF
TRBV5-1	-	few	TRBJ2-2	TGCGCCAGCAGCTTGGGTCACCCTAACACCGGGGAGCTGTTTTTT	CASSLGHPNTGELFF
TRBV20-1	-	-	TRBJ2-5	TGCAGTGCTAGGGGGCAGCGCAAAGAGACCCAGTACTTC	CSARGQRKETQYF
TRBV10-3	-	-	TRBJ2-2	TGTGCCATCAGTGATGTGACAACGAACACCGGGGAGCTGTTTTTT	CAISDVTTNTGELFF
TRBV5-6	-	many	TRBJ2-7	TGTGCCAGCAGCCTATTTCGGTACAACTACGAGCAGTACTTC	CASSLFRYNYEQYF
TRBV9	TRBD1	many	TRBJ2-6	TGTGCCAGCAGCGCCGAGGGGACAGGGGCTGTCTCTGGGGCCAACGTCCTGACTTTC	CASSAEGTGAVSGANVLTF
TRBV4-3	TRBD2	-	TRBJ2-1	TGCGCCAGCAGCCGAAATCCGCTAGCGGGGGGGCTTAGGGCTAATGAGCAGTTCTTC	CASSRNPLAGGLRANEQFF
TRBV7-2	-	-	TRBJ1-2	TGTGCCGGCAGCCCTAGGGGTGGCTACACCTTC	CAGSPRGGYTF
TRBV7-2	-	many	TRBJ1-1	TGTGCCAGCAGCTTATCCCAGGGTCTTGAAGCTTTCTTT	CASSLSQGLEAFF
TRBV20-1	TRBD1	many	TRBJ1-2	TGCAGTGCTCCGCCCCCGGGGCAGTGGACAGGGGGCAAACGGGGTGGCTACACCTTC	CSAPPPGQWTGGKRGGYTF
TRBV4-2	TRBD2	-	TRBJ2-3	TGTGCCAGCAGCCCGCCGCCGAACCGGCGAAGCGGGGCCCGGGGAGATACGCAGTATTTT	CASSPPPNRRSGARGDTQYF
TRBV20-1	-	-	TRBJ2-2	TGCAGTGCTAGTATTCAGGGTAGCACCGGGGAGCTGTTTTTT	CSASIQGSTGELFF
TRBV6-5	TRBD2	-	TRBJ2-2	TGTGCCAGCAGTCTTAGCGGGGGGGCATCTACCGGGGAGCTGTTTTTT	CASSLSGGASTGELFF
TRBV30	-	many	TRBJ1-2	TGTGCCTGGAGTTTCGACAGCAACTATGGCTACACCTTC	CAWSFDSNYGYTF
TRBV7-8	TRBD2	-	TRBJ2-1	TGTGCCAGCAGCTCCGGACTAGCGGGGGATAGTGAGCAGTTCTTC	CASSSGLAGDSEQFF
TRBV20-1	TRBD2	-	TRBJ2-5	TGCAGTGCTAAGGGACTAGCGGGAGTCCCCCAAGAGACCCAGTACTTC	CSAKGLAGVPQETQYF
TRBV20-1	TRBD2	many	TRBJ2-3	TGCAGTGTAATGGAGCGGGGTGTACCAGATACGCAGTATTTT	CSVMERGVPDTQYF
TRBV20-1	TRBD2	-	TRBJ2-5	TGCAGTGCTAGTCGTCCCGCAGAACCTATTGGAGTAGCGGGGTTCGGCGAGACCCAGTACTTC	CSASRPAEPIGVAGFGETQYF
TRBV5-6	TRBD2	many	TRBJ2-7	TGTGCCAGCAGCCCGGGGACTAGCGGGTTCTACGAGCAGTACTTC	CASSPGTSGFYEQYF
TRBV28	TRBD1	many	TRBJ2-7	TGTGCCAGCAGAACCACGGCAGGGGGAACCTACGAGCAGTACTTC	CASRTTAGGTYEQYF
TRBV2	-	few	TRBJ2-5	TGTGCCAGCAACGAGCAGGGGCAGCAAGAGACCCAGTACTTC	CASNEQGQQETQYF
TRBV12-3/TRBV12-4	TRBD1	-	TRBJ2-3	TGTGCCGGCAGTGGGACAGGGGGCCTGTCTACAGATACGCAGTATTTT	CAGSGTGGLSTDTQYF
TRBV20-1	TRBD2	-	TRBJ2-5	TGCAGTGCGGAGAGCCGGCGGGGGGGCCGAGAGACCCAGTACTTC	CSAESRRGGRETQYF
TRBV19	-	-	TRBJ2-2	TGTGCCAGTAGGGCCAGGGGGAACACCGGGGAGCTGTTTTTT	CASRARGNTGELFF
TRBV3-1	-	many	TRBJ1-4	TGTGCCAGCAGCCACGGGGGCTATAATGAAAAACTGTTTTTT	CASSHGGYNEKLFF
TRBV19	TRBD1	few	TRBJ1-5	TGTGCCAGTCTCAGGACAGGGGTAAATCAGCCCCAGCATTTT	CASLRTGVNQPQHF
TRBV5-4	-	few	TRBJ2-3	TGTGCCAGCAGCTTGGGGCTAACCCTAAGCACAGATACGCAGTATTTT	CASSLGLTLSTDTQYF
TRBV6-6	-	few	TRBJ1-5	TGTGCCAGCACCTCTGCTGGGGGTCTGGGTCAGCCCCAGCATTTT	CASTSAGGLGQPQHF
TRBV12-3/TRBV12-4	TRBD1	-	TRBJ2-1	TGTGCCAGCAGCAGGGGCCAGGGGGTGGGTGAGCAGTTCTTC	CASSRGQGVGEQFF
TRBV3-1	-	few	TRBJ1-1	TGTGCCAGCAGCCAAGGAGGACGGCCCACTGAAGCTTTCTTT	CASSQGGRPTEAFF
TRBV3-1	-	few	TRBJ1-4	TGTGCCAGCAGCCACGGATCAACTAATGAAAAACTGTTTTTT	CASSHGSTNEKLFF
TRBV7-9	-	few	TRBJ1-1	TGTGCCAGCAGCTCTGGGACACGGGAAGGCACTGAAGCTTTCTTT	CASSSGTREGTEAFF
TRBV7-2	TRBD1	many	TRBJ2-3	TGTGCCAGCAGGTTGGACAGGGGGTGGGCCGATACGCAGTATTTT	CASRLDRGWADTQYF